Each of the 15 T cell receptor beta chains below was sequenced from the same sample in a study of PD-1 and CTLA-4 blockade in melanoma. Some clones are missing from TCRdb's copy, which holds only in-frame ones; the method was immunoSEQ multiplex PCR. The data hold some 21,000 clones, with around 88% observed a single time. Here the sequenced sample was CD8+ T cells from peripheral blood, taken before anti-PD-1 treatment. The receptors were sampled from a human donor with melanoma.

This rearrangement joins TRBV6-6 to TRBJ1-2, with D uncertain. The CDR3 is 14 amino acids. V was pared by 6 bases and J by 5 bases, with 16 bases between. In germline, CDR1 is MNHNY, CDR2 SVGAGI (reference sequence). This chain's CDR3 is CASRDGDRRYGYTF. The CDR3 nucleotides are TGTGCCAGCAGGGACGGGGATAGGCGGTATGGCTACACCTTC.

V gene TRBV7-3 combines with J gene TRBJ1-1, with 8 bases aligning to TRBD1. The junction had 4 bases not matched to a gene; V was cut back by 6 bases and J by 1 base. This CDR3 comprises 14 residues. Germline V CDR1 and CDR2: SGHTA, FQGTGA. The CDR3 here is CASSTGQGNTEAFF. The CDR3 DNA is TGTGCCAGCAGTACCGGACAGGGGAACACTGAAGCTTTCTTT.

The V and J genes are TRBV27 and TRBJ1-2; D is undetermined. The CDR3 spans 13 residues. CDR1 and CDR2 from the germline V gene are MNHEY and SMNVEV (reference sequence). The V gene lost 5 bases and the J gene lost 2 bases, with 9 bases spanning the gap. This CDR3 is CASSVGKNYGYTF. CDR3 in DNA: TGTGCCAGCAGTGTGGGAAAAAACTATGGCTACACCTTC.

This clone is a singleton in its sample. This chain joins TRBV19 and TRBJ1-3, with a tentative D call TRBD1 (5 bases). V was pared by 6 bases and J by 0 bases, with 21 bases between. Germline values: CDR1 LNHDA, CDR2 SQIVND (reference sequence). The CDR3 extends over 18 amino acids. The CDR3 region has the DNA TGTGCCAGTAGAAACCTCCGAGGGACCGAGAGCTCTGGAAACACCATATATTTT. Its translation: CASRNLRGTESSGNTIYF. The whole variable domain, filled in from reference TRBV19 and TRBJ1-3, reads DGGITQSPKYLFRKEGQNVTLSCEQNLNHDAMYWYRQDPGQGLRLIYYSQIVNDFQKGDIAEGYSVSREKKESFPLTVTSAQKNPTAFYLCASRNLRGTESSGNTIYFGEGSWLTVV.

This sequence joins TRBV3-1 (or the pseudogene TRBV3-2) and TRBJ2-6, with D unresolved. The CDR3 is 17 residues long. Germline CDR1 and CDR2: LGHDT and YNNKEL (reference sequence). Trimming took off 5 bases at V and 5 bases at J, with 19 bases between the two ends. As DNA, the CDR3 is TGTGCCAGCAGCAAAACGCAGATCTCTGGTAGGGCCAACGTCCTGACTTTC. Amino acids: CASSKTQISGRANVLTF.

The chain couples TRBV9 to TRBJ2-7; D gene uncertain. V lost 4 bases and J lost 0, with 14 bases in between. This CDR3 comprises 15 residues. Germline V lookup: CDR1 SGDLS, CDR2 YYNGEE. The CDR3: CASSQGSDLSYEQYF. Here the CDR3 DNA reads TGTGCCAGCAGCCAAGGGTCGGACCTCTCCTACGAGCAGTACTTC.

The gene calls are TRBV7-8 and TRBJ2-5, with D tentatively TRBD2 (7 bases). The CDR3 is 15 amino acids. V was trimmed by 0 bases and J by 1 base, leaving 9 bases between them. Germline lookup yields CDR1 SGHVS and CDR2 FQNEAQ. Here the CDR3 DNA reads TGTGCCAGCAGCTTAGCGGGGGGGCTCCAAGAGACCCAGTACTTC. Its translation: CASSLAGGLQETQYF.

V and J are TRBV27 and TRBJ2-7, with D hard to call. Per the germline V gene, CDR1 is MNHEY and CDR2 is SMNVEV (reference sequence). This CDR3 is built from 15 residues. V was cut by 5 bases and J by 3 bases, with 17 bases left in between. Here the CDR3 reads CASSPSAGAGYEQYF. The CDR3, as DNA: TGTGCCAGCAGTCCCTCGGCAGGTGCTGGCTACGAGCAGTACTTC.

This clone was picked up a small number of times. The chain has TRBV9 and TRBJ2-4, with 8 bases aligning to TRBD1. V gave up 0 bases and J gave up 6 bases; unmatched junction bases: 5. This CDR3 has 15 amino acids. Germline CDR1 reads SGDLS; CDR2 reads YYNGEE. As DNA, the CDR3 is TGTGCCAGCAGCGTAGAACCAGGGGGCGGAAACATTCAGTACTTC. As protein: CASSVEPGGGNIQYF.

The rearrangement links TRBV9 to TRBJ2-3, with D perhaps being TRBD1 or TRBD2 (6 bases each). Trimming pared 3 bases from V and 4 bases from J, leaving 15 bases between. The germline V gene encodes CDR1 SGDLS and CDR2 YYNGEE. This CDR3 comprises 15 residues. Written as DNA, the CDR3 is TGTGCCAGCAGCGCAGAAGGGGGGAACGCAGATACGCAGTATTTT. It encodes CASSAEGGNADTQYF.

The rearrangement uses TRBV6-5 and TRBJ2-7; no firm D call. This CDR3 contains 13 residues. Germline V gives CDR1 MNHEY, CDR2 SVGAGI. Trimming removed 2 bases from V and 3 bases from J, with 8 bases in between. The CDR3 reads CASSYGPYYEQYF. CDR3 DNA sequence: TGTGCCAGCAGTTACGGGCCGTACTACGAGCAGTACTTC.

The J gene is TRBJ2-3, the V gene TRBV18; perhaps D is TRBD1 or TRBD2 (5 bases each). V gave up 6 bases and J gave up 2 bases, with 12 bases separating them. Germline V gives CDR1 KGHSH, CDR2 LQKENI. The CDR3 has 14 residues. The chain's CDR3 is CASSLGTATDTQYF. CDR3 in DNA: TGTGCCAGCTCCCTCGGGACGGCCACAGATACGCAGTATTTT.

The chain joins TRBV9 to TRBJ2-7; TRBD2 might be the D (5 bases). V lost 0 bases to trimming and J lost 5 bases, with 6 bases between them. The CDR3 runs to 12 residues. Per the germline V gene, CDR1 is SGDLS and CDR2 is YYNGEE. CDR3 sequence: CASSVDGDEQYF. CDR3 in DNA: TGTGCCAGCAGCGTAGACGGGGACGAGCAGTACTTC.

J is TRBJ2-7 and V is TRBV5-1, with D hard to call. Trimming removed 4 bases from V and 7 bases from J, with 12 bases in between. The CDR3 covers 12 residues. Germline loops: CDR1 SGHRS, CDR2 YFSETQ. CDR3 protein: CASSPRAGEQYF. The CDR3 nucleotides are TGCGCCAGCAGCCCGCGTGCCGGAGAGCAGTACTTC.

The chain uses TRBV12-5 and TRBJ2-2; TRBD1 matches at 8 bases. With V trimmed by 1 base and J by 2 bases, 6 bases remained unmatched. Germline V lookup: CDR1 LGHNT, CDR2 FRNRAP. The CDR3 length is 17 residues. CDR3 nucleotide sequence: TGTGCTAGTGGTTTGGACCTGGACAGGGTAAACACCGGGGAGCTGTTTTTT. The encoded protein is CASGLDLDRVNTGELFF.